The present T cell receptor beta chain was sequenced within a study of cytomegalovirus exposure and HLA in healthy donors. Study-wide context: About 200 million T cells yielded fewer than 120 million unique TCR beta sequences in earlier analysis.

The V and J ends lost 4 bases and 5 bases respectively, with 9 bases between them. Germline V CDR1 and CDR2: WSHSY, SAAADI. The CDR3 covers 13 residues. Study-level findings and limits: It was confirmed in vitro that a few of the CMV-associated chains were specific for CMV antigens. TRBV6-2, TRBV6-3 and other indistinguishable V segments were excluded.

Use of 60 Vbeta and 13 Jbeta primers characterized the PCR. TCRdb's copy holds only in-frame clones and misses some; the assay was immunoSEQ multiplex PCR. The sample has over 75,000 clones; around 80% are singletons. Regarding this clone: Its antigen is undetermined.

The sequencing sample was made of PBMCs. The chain carries TRBV10-2 and TRBJ1-5; D gene ambiguous. The TCR sequence derives from a male donor in good health and CMV-seropositive. The CDR3 DNA reads as TGCGCCAGCAGTGGGGGAGGGCATCAGCCCCAGCATTTT. It is translated as CASSGGGHQPQHF.